This T cell receptor beta chain was found in a study of CD8 T cells in Susac syndrome. RNA amounts of about 0.45 to 1 ug underwent reverse transcription with random hexamers. With immunoSEQ multiplex PCR, TCR beta CDR3 was amplified across 54 Vbeta and 13 Jbeta. MiXCR, run by TCRdb on the immunoSEQ multiplex PCR reads, gives a single entry per CDR3 protein. The sample holds about 210,000 distinct CDR3 sequences, 85% to 95% seen once. Overall study results and limits: It was acknowledged in the study that its TCR sequencing and HLA analysis involved a relatively small number of individuals.

Negative isolation was used for CD8+ and CD4+ T cells, and FACS enrichment was applied to TEMRA cells. The CDR3 spans 13 residues. V trimming: 5 bases; J trimming: 6 bases; junction bases outside the gene matches: 7. Germline V gene lookup returns CDR1 MGHDK and CDR2 SYGVNS. In its sample, this clonotype was seen a few times. Its target is unknown. The J gene is TRBJ2-7, the V gene TRBV25-1, with 7 bases lining up with TRBD1. The sequenced sample was CD4+ T cells from PBMCs. The sequence was obtained from a human donor with multiple sclerosis. CDR3 in amino acids: CASSLAGGSEQYV. The CDR3 nucleotides are TGTGCCAGCAGTCTCGCAGGGGGATCCGAGCAGTACGTC.